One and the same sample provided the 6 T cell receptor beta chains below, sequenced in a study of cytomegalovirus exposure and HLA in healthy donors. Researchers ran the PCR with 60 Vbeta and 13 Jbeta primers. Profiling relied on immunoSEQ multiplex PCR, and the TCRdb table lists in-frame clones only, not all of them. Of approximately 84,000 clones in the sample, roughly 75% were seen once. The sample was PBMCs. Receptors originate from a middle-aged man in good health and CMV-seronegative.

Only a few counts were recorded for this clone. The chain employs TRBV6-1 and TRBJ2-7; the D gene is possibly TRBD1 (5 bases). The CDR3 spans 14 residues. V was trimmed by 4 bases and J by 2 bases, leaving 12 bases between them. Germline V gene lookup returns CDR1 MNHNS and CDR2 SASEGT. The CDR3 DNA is TGTGCCAGCAGTGCCACAGGTTTAGCCTACGAGCAGTACTTC. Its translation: CASSATGLAYEQYF.

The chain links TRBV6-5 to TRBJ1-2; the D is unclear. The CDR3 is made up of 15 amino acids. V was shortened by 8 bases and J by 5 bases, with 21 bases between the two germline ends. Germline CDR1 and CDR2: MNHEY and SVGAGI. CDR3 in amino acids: CASGSTRTLSYGYTF. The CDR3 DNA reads TGTGCCAGCGGCAGCACTAGAACCCTTAGTTATGGCTACACCTTC.

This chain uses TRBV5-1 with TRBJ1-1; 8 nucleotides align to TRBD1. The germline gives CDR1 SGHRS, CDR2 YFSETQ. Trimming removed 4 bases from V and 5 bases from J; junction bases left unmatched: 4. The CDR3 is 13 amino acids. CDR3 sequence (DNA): TGCGCCAGCAGCCAACAGGGGGAAACTGAAGCTTTCTTT. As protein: CASSQQGETEAFF.

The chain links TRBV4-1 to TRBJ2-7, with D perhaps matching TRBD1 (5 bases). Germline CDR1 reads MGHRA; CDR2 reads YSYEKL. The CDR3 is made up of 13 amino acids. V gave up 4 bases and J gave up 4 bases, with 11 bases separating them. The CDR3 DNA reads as TGCGCCAGCAGCCGGGGAACAGGTTACGAGCAGTACTTC. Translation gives CASSRGTGYEQYF.

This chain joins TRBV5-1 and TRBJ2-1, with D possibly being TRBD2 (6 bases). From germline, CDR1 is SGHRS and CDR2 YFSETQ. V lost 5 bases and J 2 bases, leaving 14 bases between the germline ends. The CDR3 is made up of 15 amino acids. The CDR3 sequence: CASRREAGPYNEQFF. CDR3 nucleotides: TGCGCCAGCAGAAGGGAGGCCGGCCCCTACAATGAGCAGTTCTTC.

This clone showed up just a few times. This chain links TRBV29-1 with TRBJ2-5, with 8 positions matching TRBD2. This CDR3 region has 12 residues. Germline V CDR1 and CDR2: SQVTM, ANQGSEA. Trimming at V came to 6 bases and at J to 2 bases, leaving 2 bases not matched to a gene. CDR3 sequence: CSVGGGQETQYF. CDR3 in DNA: TGCAGCGTCGGGGGGGGGCAAGAGACCCAGTACTTC. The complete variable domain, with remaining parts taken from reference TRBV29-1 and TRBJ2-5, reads SAVISQKPSRDICQRGTSLTIQCQVDSQVTMMFWYRQQPGQSLTLIATANQGSEATYESGFVIDKFPISRPNLTFSTLTVSNMSPEDSSIYLCSVGGGQETQYFGPGTRLLVL.